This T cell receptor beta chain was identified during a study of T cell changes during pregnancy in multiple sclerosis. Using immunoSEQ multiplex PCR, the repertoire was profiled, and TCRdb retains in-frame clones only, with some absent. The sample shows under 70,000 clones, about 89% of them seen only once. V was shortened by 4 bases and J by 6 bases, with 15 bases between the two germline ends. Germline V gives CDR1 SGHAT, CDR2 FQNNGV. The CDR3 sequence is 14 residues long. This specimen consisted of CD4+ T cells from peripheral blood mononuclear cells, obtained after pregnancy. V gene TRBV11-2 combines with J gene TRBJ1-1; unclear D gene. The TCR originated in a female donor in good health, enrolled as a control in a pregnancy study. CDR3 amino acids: CASSSRKKMAEAFF. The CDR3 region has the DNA TGTGCCAGCAGCTCGAGGAAAAAGATGGCTGAAGCTTTCTTT.